Listed here are 10 T cell receptor beta chains from one sample, sequenced in a study of blood T cell repertoires in COVID-19. Here immunoSEQ multiplex PCR was the method, and the copy in TCRdb shows in-frame clones only, minus some. Here the sample spans about 400,000 clones, around 87% being singletons. Source material: PBMCs or T cells enriched from blood (not recorded which). Receptors originate from a woman between 50 and 59 years old who had recovered from COVID-19.

CDR3 nucleotides: TGTGCCAGCAGTTCCCCACAGGATAGCAATCAGCCCCAGCATTTT. It specifies CASSSPQDSNQPQHF. The chain is built from TRBV6-2 or TRBV6-3 and TRBJ1-5, with D tentatively TRBD1 (5 bases). V lost 4 bases, J lost 0 bases, and 10 bases lay in between. Looked up from germline, CDR1 is MNHEY and CDR2 is SVGEGT. CDR3 length: 15 amino acids.

The CDR3 loop reads CASSRGVNSGADTQYF. The CDR3 nucleotides read TGTGCCAGCAGCCGGGGGGTAAATAGCGGGGCAGATACGCAGTATTTT. This chain links TRBV7-2 with TRBJ2-3, with TRBD2 matching 8 bases. Germline V lookup: CDR1 SGHTA, CDR2 FQGNSA. The CDR3 is 16 amino acids. With 5 bases clipped from V and 4 bases from J, the junction kept 11 bases outside the gene matches.

V gene TRBV29-1 combines with J gene TRBJ1-2; perhaps TRBD1 as D (5 bases). CDR3 length: 15 residues. Trimming removed 4 bases from V and 4 bases from J, with 19 bases in between. The germline gives CDR1 SQVTM, CDR2 ANQGSEA. The CDR3 DNA reads TGCAGCGTTGGCGGGACCAACAAGCGGGTCTATGGCTACACCTTC. Protein: CSVGGTNKRVYGYTF.

The chain employs TRBV7-9 and TRBJ2-2; D is ambiguous. CDR3 size: 14 residues. V was cut by 1 base and J by 2 bases, with 5 bases left in between. Germline loops: CDR1 SEHNR, CDR2 FQNEAQ (reference sequence). The CDR3 region is CASSLDGNTGELFF. CDR3 sequence (DNA): TGTGCCAGCAGCTTAGACGGTAACACCGGGGAGCTGTTTTTT.

The V call is TRBV2, the J call TRBJ1-1; D perhaps matches TRBD1 (5 bases). CDR1 and CDR2 (germline): SNHLY, FYNNEI. The CDR3 runs 15 residues. V lost 6 bases and J lost 5, with 19 bases in between. The CDR3: CASSGQMGGKTEAFF. The CDR3 nucleotides read TGTGCCAGCAGCGGACAAATGGGAGGAAAAACTGAAGCTTTCTTT.

The CDR3 reads CASSSNNSPLHF. CDR3 bases: TGTGCCAGCAGTTCAAATAATTCACCCCTCCACTTT. The chain employs TRBV12-3 or TRBV12-4 and TRBJ1-6, with D unclear. This CDR3 comprises 12 residues. V was trimmed by 4 bases and J by 5 bases, leaving 3 bases between them.

The V and J genes are TRBV28 and TRBJ1-2; tentatively, D is TRBD1 (6 bases). Germline V gene data show CDR1 as MDHEN and CDR2 as SYDVKM. The V and J ends lost 10 bases and 7 bases respectively, with 25 bases between them. This CDR3 has 15 residues. The CDR3: CATNGGGGISVGYTF. The CDR3 DNA follows: TGTGCCACCAACGGGGGCGGGGGGATTAGTGTTGGCTACACCTTC.

The chain combines TRBV6-5 with TRBJ2-2, with TRBD1 identical over 8 bases. Looked up from germline, CDR1 is MNHEY and CDR2 is SVGAGI. Losses at the gene ends were 6 bases for V and 3 bases for J; bases not matched to a gene: 3. The CDR3 covers 14 residues. The CDR3 nucleotides are TGTGCCAGCAGATCAGGGGGCGACACCGGGGAGCTGTTTTTT. Amino acid sequence: CASRSGGDTGELFF.

The chain uses TRBV15 and TRBJ2-4; the D gene is possibly TRBD2 (7 bases). Trimming left V 4 bases short and J 4 bases short, with 14 bases between. Germline loops: CDR1 LNHNV, CDR2 YYDKDF (reference sequence). The CDR3 consists of 15 residues. CDR3 in DNA: TGTGCCACCAGCAAGCCTGGGGGGGCTAAAAACATTCAGTACTTC. Translation gives CATSKPGGAKNIQYF.

This rearrangement joins TRBV29-1 to TRBJ1-6, with 7 bases lining up with TRBD1. J was trimmed by 6 bases and V by 6 bases; bases with no gene match: 2. The CDR3 runs to 12 residues. In germline, CDR1 is SQVTM, CDR2 ANQGSEA. The CDR3 DNA reads as TGCAGCGTCAGGGACAGTAATTCACCCCTCCACTTT. Its protein product is CSVRDSNSPLHF.